This entry lists 21 T cell receptor beta chains sequenced from one sample in a study of blood T cells in healthy people across ages. A J-beta primer mix and a sample-barcoded 5' primer were used in a second PCR of about 6 to 12 cycles. TCRdb re-called the 5' RACE reads with MiXCR, one entry per CDR3 protein. The sample lists hundreds of thousands of distinct CDR3 sequences, about half seen once, with roughly 31% in the top ten. The material sequenced was blood. These receptors were obtained from an older woman in good health.

The rearrangement joins TRBV7-9 to TRBJ1-6, with no clear D. The CDR3 length is 13 residues. Deletions cut 0 bases from V and 9 bases from J, with 6 bases between. Germline values: CDR1 SEHNR, CDR2 FQNEAQ (reference sequence). The CDR3 loop is CASSLARSSPLHF. Here the CDR3 DNA reads TGTGCCAGCAGCTTAGCGAGGTCTTCACCCCTCCACTTT.

The genes are TRBV6-6 and TRBJ1-4, with D perhaps TRBD1 (6 bases). CDR3 length equals 15 residues. Deletions cut 5 bases from V and 8 bases from J, with 18 bases between. CDR1 MNHNY and CDR2 SVGAGI come from the germline V gene (reference sequence). For the CDR3, the DNA is TGTGCCAGCAGTCCCCGAGGGAGGGGGGGCGAAAAACTGTTTTTT. Encoded protein: CASSPRGRGGEKLFF.

The genes are TRBV28 and TRBJ2-7; D perhaps matches TRBD2 (5 bases). The V gene's germline CDR1 is MDHEN and CDR2 SYDVKM. This CDR3 is 14 amino acids long. Trimming cost V 7 bases and J 6 bases, with 19 bases left between them. For the CDR3, the DNA is TGTGCCAGCATCTCACCCTGGGCGGGCGGCGAGCAGTACTTC. Translating gives CASISPWAGGEQYF.

This sequence joins TRBV12-3 or TRBV12-4 and TRBJ2-5; D unclear. V was clipped by 5 bases and J by 5 bases, with 12 bases between them. The CDR3 spans 13 residues. The CDR3 sequence is CASSPRALETQYF. As DNA, the CDR3 is TGTGCCAGCAGTCCCCGGGCCTTGGAGACCCAGTACTTC.

Concerning this clonotype itself: This sequence may be a read error, since a much larger clone differs from it by one base. This chain links TRBV15 with TRBJ2-2; D may be TRBD2 (5 bases). Germline V lookup: CDR1 LNHNV, CDR2 YYDKDF (reference sequence). This CDR3 region has 14 residues. V was shortened by 0 bases and J by 7 bases, with 9 bases between the two germline ends. The CDR3 here is CATSRDIEGGELFF. In nucleotides, the CDR3 is TGTGCCACCAGCAGAGATATCGAGGGCGGGGAGCTGTTTTTT.

This clonotype was observed a handful of times. The chain is built from TRBV28 and TRBJ1-6, with D possibly being TRBD1 (5 bases). The V end was cut by 4 bases, the J end by 4 bases, with 20 bases between. Germline values: CDR1 MDHEN, CDR2 SYDVKM. The CDR3 is 18 residues long. The CDR3 region is CASSSLRAGPSYNSPLHF. The CDR3 region has the DNA TGTGCCAGCAGTTCTCTCCGGGCAGGGCCCTCTTATAATTCACCCCTCCACTTT. The variable domain in full, with the rest retrieved from reference TRBV28 and TRBJ1-6, is DVKVTQSSRYLVKRTGEKVFLECVQDMDHENMFWYRQDPGLGLRLIYFSYDVKMKEKGDIPEGYSVSREKKERFSLILESASTNQTSMYLCASSSLRAGPSYNSPLHFGNGTRLTVT.

J is TRBJ2-3 and V is TRBV20-1; D gene ambiguous. This CDR3 is built from 14 residues. Germline V CDR1 and CDR2: DFQATT, SNEGSKA (reference sequence). With 5 bases removed from V and 4 bases from J, the gap between germline ends came to 16 bases. The CDR3 region is CSARQNSYPDTQYF. The CDR3, as DNA: TGCAGTGCTCGGCAGAACAGTTATCCAGATACGCAGTATTTT.

V gene TRBV18 combines with J gene TRBJ1-2; possible D gene TRBD1, 5 bases. Germline CDR1 reads KGHSH; CDR2 reads LQKENI. Between the trimmed V and J ends, which lost 1 base and 4 bases, there was a span of 13 bases. The CDR3 sequence is 15 residues long. CDR3 region: CASSPLDGASYGYTF. Here the CDR3 DNA reads TGTGCCAGCTCACCACTTGACGGGGCCAGCTATGGCTACACCTTC.

This chain links TRBV29-1 with TRBJ2-2; the match to TRBD2 covers 13 bases. The germline CDR1 and CDR2 sequences are SQVTM and ANQGSEA. With V trimmed by 7 bases and J by 2 bases, 16 bases remained unmatched. The CDR3 is 19 amino acids. The CDR3 protein is CSAGLPRTSGRFNTGELFF. As DNA, the CDR3 is TGCAGCGCTGGACTTCCGAGGACTAGCGGGAGATTCAACACCGGGGAGCTGTTTTTT.

This clonotype has ten or more counts. This chain links TRBV20-1 with TRBJ2-4, with TRBD1 matching 7 bases. Trimming at V came to 5 bases and at J to 7 bases, leaving 5 bases not matched to a gene. Germline V lookup: CDR1 DFQATT, CDR2 SNEGSKA (reference sequence). The CDR3 has 12 amino acids. CDR3 DNA: TGCAGTGCTTACGACAGGGTTAACATTCAGTACTTC. Translated, it gives CSAYDRVNIQYF.

This clonotype was found many times. V gene TRBV7-2 combines with J gene TRBJ2-4; D unresolved. Germline assignment: CDR1 SGHTA and CDR2 FQGNSA. The CDR3 loop spans 17 amino acids. Trimming left V 7 bases short and J 0 bases short, with 19 bases between. Here the CDR3 reads CASTLTGPKLAKNIQYF. CDR3 sequence (DNA): TGTGCCAGCACCCTCACCGGGCCAAAACTAGCCAAAAACATTCAGTACTTC.

This clonotype was detected only a few times. The rearrangement links TRBV5-1 to TRBJ2-7; 8 bases agree with TRBD1. The ends lost 4 bases at V and 0 bases at J; junction bases unmatched: 6. This CDR3 is 15 amino acids long. Germline CDR1 and CDR2: SGHRS and YFSETQ. The CDR3 region is CASSHQGTGSYEQYF. In nucleotides, the CDR3 is TGCGCCAGCAGCCACCAGGGGACAGGCTCCTACGAGCAGTACTTC.

V gene TRBV11-2 combines with J gene TRBJ2-5; D might be TRBD1 (8 bases). Germline CDR1 SGHAT, CDR2 FQNNGV. The CDR3 runs to 14 residues. The ends were cut back, 5 bases at V and 11 bases at J, with 21 bases in the middle. The CDR3 spells CASSPITGGGEQYF. CDR3 nucleotide sequence: TGTGCCAGCAGCCCTATAACAGGGGGGGGTGAGCAGTACTTC.

V is TRBV20-1 and J is TRBJ2-4, with D perhaps matching TRBD2 (5 bases). The end of the DNA aligns better with TRBJ2-7, so the J call may be wrong. CDR3 length: 12 amino acids. Germline V gives CDR1 DFQATT, CDR2 SNEGSKA (reference sequence). The CDR3 nucleotides are TGCAGTGCTAGAGCTGAGGGCGGCGAGCAGTACTTC. This sequence encodes CSARAEGGEQYF.

The chain carries TRBV28 and TRBJ2-4; 7 bases map to TRBD1. The DNA end is more similar to TRBJ2-7, so the J call may be wrong. Germline loops: CDR1 MDHEN, CDR2 SYDVKM. This CDR3 has 15 amino acids. The chain's CDR3 is CASSPWATGTYEQYF. DNA for the CDR3: TGTGCCAGCAGTCCATGGGCGACAGGGACCTACGAGCAGTACTTC.

Remarks on this clonotype: One end of the junction is discordant with germline, which a read error may explain. V gene TRBV6-1 combines with J gene TRBJ1-5, with a possible D match to TRBD1 (5 bases). The germline V gene encodes CDR1 MNHNS and CDR2 SASEGT. CDR3 size: 16 residues. The CDR3 bases are TGTGCCAGCAGCGAAGGTGCGGGGCCGGGCAATCAGCCCCAGCATTTT. It translates to CASSEGAGPGNQPQHF.

This sequence joins TRBV15 and TRBJ2-7; TRBD1 aligns across 11 bases. The CDR3 consists of 15 residues. Per the germline V gene, CDR1 is LNHNV and CDR2 is YYDKDF (reference sequence). V gave up 2 bases and J gave up 7 bases; unmatched junction bases: 7. CDR3 sequence reads: CATSRTGTGGQEQYF. The CDR3 DNA reads TGTGCCACCAGCAGAACCGGGACAGGGGGTCAAGAGCAGTACTTC.

This clonotype has just a few counts. The chain uses TRBV9 and TRBJ2-7; D may be TRBD2 (6 bases). The V end lost 5 bases, the J end lost 1 base, and 13 bases lay between the germline ends. The CDR3 consists of 14 residues. CDR1 and CDR2 from the germline V gene are SGDLS and YYNGEE. The CDR3 region has the DNA TGTGCCAGCAGTGCTTCGGGGGTTTCCTACGAGCAGTACTTC. Translation: CASSASGVSYEQYF.

A few counts support this clonotype. The chain uses TRBV9 and TRBJ2-5; TRBD2 matches 8 bases. J lost 0 bases, V lost 6 bases, and 10 bases had no gene match. The CDR3 length is 16 residues. Germline V gene data show CDR1 as SGDLS and CDR2 as YYNGEE. CDR3 in amino acids: CASTFSGLGYQETQYF. CDR3 nucleotide sequence: TGTGCCAGCACGTTTTCGGGACTAGGGTACCAAGAGACCCAGTACTTC. Full variable domain (missing parts from reference TRBV9 and TRBJ2-5): DSGVTQTPKHLITATGQRVTLRCSPRSGDLSVYWYQQSLDQGLQFLIQYYNGEERAKGNILERFSAQQFPDLHSELNLSSLELGDSALYFCASTFSGLGYQETQYFGPGTRLLVL.

This clonotype was seen a handful of times. V usage is TRBV25-1 and J usage is TRBJ2-7; TRBD1 aligns across 8 bases. The CDR3 has 15 amino acids. Germline lookup yields CDR1 MGHDK and CDR2 SYGVNS. V shed 0 bases and J 0 bases; nucleotides not matched to a gene: 1. The CDR3 nucleotides read TGTGCCAGCAGTGAATACACAGGGGGCTCCTACGAGCAGTACTTC. This encodes CASSEYTGGSYEQYF.

CDR3 coding DNA: TGTGCCAGCAGCTTAACCCGGACAGGGGGCACTGAAGCTTTCTTT. Amino acids: CASSLTRTGGTEAFF. The chain carries TRBV13 and TRBJ1-1, with TRBD1 matching 10 bases. Germline V gene data show CDR1 as PRHDT and CDR2 as FYEKMQ (reference sequence). The CDR3 covers 15 residues. Unmatched junction bases numbered 4, after V lost 2 bases and J lost 4 bases.